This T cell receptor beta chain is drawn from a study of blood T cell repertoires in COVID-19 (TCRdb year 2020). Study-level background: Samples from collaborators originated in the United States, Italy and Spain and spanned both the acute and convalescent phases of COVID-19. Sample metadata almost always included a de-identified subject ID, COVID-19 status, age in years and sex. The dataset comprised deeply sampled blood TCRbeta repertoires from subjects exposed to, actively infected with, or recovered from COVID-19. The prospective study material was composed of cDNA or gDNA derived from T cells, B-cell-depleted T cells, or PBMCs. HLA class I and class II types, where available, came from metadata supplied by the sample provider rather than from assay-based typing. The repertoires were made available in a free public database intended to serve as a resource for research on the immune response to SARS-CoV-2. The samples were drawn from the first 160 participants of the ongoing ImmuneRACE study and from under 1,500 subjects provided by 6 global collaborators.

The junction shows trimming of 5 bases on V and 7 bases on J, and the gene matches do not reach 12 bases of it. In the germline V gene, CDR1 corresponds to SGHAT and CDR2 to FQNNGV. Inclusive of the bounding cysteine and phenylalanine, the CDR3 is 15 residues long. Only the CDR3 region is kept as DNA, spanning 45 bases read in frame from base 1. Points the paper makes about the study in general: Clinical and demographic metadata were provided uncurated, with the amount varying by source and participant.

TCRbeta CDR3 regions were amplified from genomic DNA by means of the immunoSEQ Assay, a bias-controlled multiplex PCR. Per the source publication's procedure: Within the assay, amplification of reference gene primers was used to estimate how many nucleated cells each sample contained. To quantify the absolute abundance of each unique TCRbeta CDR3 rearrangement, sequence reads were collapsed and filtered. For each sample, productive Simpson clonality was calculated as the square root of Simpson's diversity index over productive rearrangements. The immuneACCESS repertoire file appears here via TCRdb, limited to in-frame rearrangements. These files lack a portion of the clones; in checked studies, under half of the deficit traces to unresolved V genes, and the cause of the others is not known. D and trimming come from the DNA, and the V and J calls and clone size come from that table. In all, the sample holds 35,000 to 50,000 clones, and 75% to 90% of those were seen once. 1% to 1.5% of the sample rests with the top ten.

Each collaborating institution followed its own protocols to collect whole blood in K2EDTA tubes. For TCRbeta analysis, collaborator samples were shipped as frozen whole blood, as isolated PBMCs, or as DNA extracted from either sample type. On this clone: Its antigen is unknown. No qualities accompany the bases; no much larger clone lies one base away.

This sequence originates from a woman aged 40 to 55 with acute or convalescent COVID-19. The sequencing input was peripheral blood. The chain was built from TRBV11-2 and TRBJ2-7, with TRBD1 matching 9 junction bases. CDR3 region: CASSLSGQGSGEQYF. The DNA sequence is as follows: TGTGCCAGCAGCCTTTCGGGACAGGGCTCTGGGGAGCAGTACTTC.